This TCR beta chain was captured in a study of T cell responses to AZD1222 COVID-19 vaccine. Study-level results: The breadth and depth of Spike-specific TCRs increased once two AZD1222 doses had been given. Most donors were white British and more were female, and clonal diversity was possibly underestimated. The span of vaccine-associated CD4 TCRs extended across spike, with dominance at 160-218 and 743-854.

The repertoire was sequenced with immunoSEQ multiplex PCR; TCRdb's copy has only in-frame clones and lacks some. The sample lists 150,000 to 200,000 clones; 80% to 90% were seen once. V was clipped by 0 bases and J by 7 bases; unmatched bases: 8. CDR1 and CDR2 from the germline V gene are SGHRS and YFSETQ. There are 15 residues in the CDR3. Worth noting for this clone: Its antigen is not identified.

The sample in question was peripheral blood, obtained on day 0 of MenACWY control vaccination. The gene calls are TRBV5-1 and TRBJ1-2; 8 bases match TRBD1. The source of this sequence is an adult in good health. For the CDR3, the DNA is TGCGCCAGCAGCTTGGTTCAGGGGGCGTCGGGTGGCTACACCTTC. Protein: CASSLVQGASGGYTF.